This TCR beta chain was found in a study of regulatory T cells in long-lasting Graves disease (dated by TCRdb to about 2021). For context, the study as a whole: In the newly diagnosed Graves' disease group, patients had been taking antithyroid drugs for less than 3 months. TCR sequencing covered around 13 persistent and 20 newly diagnosed Graves' disease patients, 33 samples in total. The study was conducted in China and was registered as a clinical trial. This study used TCR sequencing and RNA sequencing of peripheral blood to compare persistent Graves' disease patients against newly diagnosed Graves' disease patients.

According to the study, the label for this sample's time point signals: newly diagnosed GD, antithyroid drugs for less than 3 months. For both TCR sequencing and RNA sequencing, RNA was extracted from PBMCs using TRIzol. The diagnosis of Graves' disease followed American Thyroid Association guidelines. The patients came from an endocrinology department in Xi'an, China. Each patient gave 7 to 9.5 milliliters of peripheral blood, collected in an EDTA anticoagulant tube. Ficoll Paque Plus density gradient separation was used to isolate PBMCs, and no further T cell sorting was done. An Agilent 2100 Bioanalyzer and agarose gel were used to check RNA quality, and a NanoDrop 2000 was used to measure RNA concentration. From the cysteine through the phenylalanine, the CDR3 covers 15 amino acids. Only the CDR3 portion is preserved as DNA: 45 bases, with reading frame beginning at the first base. Reading the germline V gene (reference sequence) gives CDR1 SEHNR and CDR2 FQNEAQ. The junction carries 13 bases between V and J, which are trimmed by 3 bases and 5 bases respectively.

Receptor amplification or capture employed multiplex PCR. The listed sequencing device is Illumina HiSeq 4000. CDR3 regions were amplified by Arm-PCR with iRepertoire HTBI primers to construct TCR beta libraries. PCR products were gel purified before sequencing. Turning to the authors' computational methods: Gene usage analysis of CDR3 amino acid clonotypes relied on the approximately 62 TRBV and 13 to 15 TRBJ segments identified across samples. COPE and FqMerger were used to merge the filtered high-quality paired reads into contigs. BLAST was used to align contigs to the IMGT TRBV, TRBD and TRBJ reference genes, and CDR3 was defined following IMGT. Clonotypes above 0.1% frequency were classified as highly expanded clones. Repertoire diversity was measured by Shannon entropy, and V-J evenness by the Gini coefficient. Clonotypes shared by more than one individual were considered public. TCRdb passed the public sequencing reads through fastp at Q25 and MiXCR, retaining productive beta sequences. Every CDR3 protein is listed once, alongside the most common genes and DNA of its rows. TCRdb's processing, not the authors' own work, is the source of the V and J calls. The sample table contains approximately 400,000 distinct CDR3 sequences; only one count was recorded for about 12% of them. The ten biggest clones cover 15% to 20% of the sample.

This clonotype was seen repeatedly, ten times or more. Its binding antigen is unknown. Per-base qualities were not stored, and no clone one base away is much larger. Here is what the overall study found, with its caveats: Only the TCR beta chain was sequenced and analyzed. TRBV28, TRBJ1-2 and TRBJ2-5 were preferentially used in persistent disease, while TRBV20-1 and TRBJ2-1 were favored in newly diagnosed disease. Because the primary lesion, thyroid tissue, could not be accessed, the study looked at peripheral blood alone. Persistent Graves' disease patients showed lower TCR Shannon entropy and fewer highly expanded clones than newly diagnosed patients, suggesting clonal expansion. As a limitation, the authors acknowledged that the small sample size may reduce accuracy. Persistent patients shared more public clonotypes among themselves (fewer than 3,000) than newly diagnosed patients did (about 970).

These data also featured in a second study, about T cells in Graves' hyperthyroidism and ophthalmopathy. As the second publication notes: A patient counted as having stable Graves' hyperthyroidism if no progression to ophthalmopathy occurred over 18 months of follow-up. Hyperthyroidism patients were newly diagnosed, with disease duration under 2 months, and aged 18 to 65 years. The study excluded patients with uncontrolled infections, other autoimmune diseases, pregnancy or lactation. Diagnoses were established on the basis of clinical symptoms, serum thyroxine and TRAb, thyroid ultrasound, and orbital computed tomography. For the first round of RT-PCR on the TCR CDR3, the HTBI primer set was used together with the Qiagen OneStep RT-PCR kit. Most expanded thyroid clonotypes (frequency above 0.001) were also detected in blood, a finding suggesting that blood repertoires may reflect thyroid immune responses. A 13 V-J signature model separated ophthalmopathy from stable hyperthyroidism, with around 88% sensitivity and just under 84% specificity in cross-validation and 80%/75% in testing. During validation, the model predicted progression to ophthalmopathy a median of roughly six months ahead of onset, with roughly 65% sensitivity and roughly 75% specificity. A discovery cohort of about a hundred patients, approximately 45 with Graves' ophthalmopathy and roughly 59 with stable Graves' hyperthyroidism, was used to find distinguishing TCR V-J signatures. Whether ophthalmopathy could be predicted prospectively was tested in an independent validation cohort made up of approximately 19 hyperthyroidism patients plus 17 patients who later progressed to ophthalmopathy. For training and testing, the 100 or so patients in the discovery cohort were randomly divided in a 7:3 ratio. The study also compared thyroid tissue and blood T-cell repertoires from roughly 6 Graves' hyperthyroidism patients. After blood sampling, hyperthyroidism patients were treated with methimazole at a starting dose of 30 mg daily, and ophthalmopathy patients were treated with high-dose intravenous methylprednisolone. The libraries were constructed in a second round of multiplex PCR and then size-selected and purified. Paired-end sequencing of the libraries was performed with 100 bp reads on an Illumina HiSeq2000. SOAPnuke was used to process the raw data, removing reads that contained adapters or uncalled bases, had a mean Phred below 15, or lacked an exact match to the constant primer or identifier. COPE v1.2.5 was used to merge high-quality paired reads, and clonotypes were defined as unique nucleotide sequences. MiTCR v1.1 was used to align clonotypes to the IMGT TRBV, TRBD and TRBJ reference segments. Only V-J combinations with frequency above 0.0001, covering about 99% of repertoires, were analysed. The TCS score was defined as the ratio of F50 (clonal expansion) to E x V (chaos), calculated using BLOSUM62-based TCRdist between CDR3 peptides within each V-J. Welch's t-statistics and random forest reduced roughly 530 V-J features to 13, which were used in a naive Bayes classifier (R e1071). Sample size was not statistically predetermined, and blinding of investigators to group allocation was not performed. TCR Vbeta CDR3 sequencing of 135 peripheral blood samples (roughly 41 ophthalmopathy, about 74 hyperthyroidism and around 17 progressor patients) is reported in the paper.

The sequencing used peripheral blood mononuclear cells (PBMCs), collected at new diagnosis, from a patient treated with antithyroid drugs. The receptor was derived from a young woman with Graves disease. Donor details come from another sample of the same person, matched by shared clones. The chain is assembled from TRBV7-9 and TRBJ2-2, with the D assignment possibly TRBD1 or TRBD2, given 5 matching bases for each. CDR3 region: CASSLASGATGELFF. The nucleotides read TGTGCCAGCAGCTTGGCATCCGGGGCGACCGGGGAGCTGTTTTTT.